These T cell receptor beta chains were read from a single sample in a study of T cells in Graves' hyperthyroidism and ophthalmopathy. MiXCR was run by TCRdb on the multiplex PCR reads, yielding one entry per CDR3 protein. The profile shows fewer than 650,000 distinct CDR3 sequences, 11% to 15% of them singletons. Input material: blood. The receptors originated from a woman aged 25 to 39 with Graves' hyperthyroidism that later progressed to Graves' ophthalmopathy. The CDR3 runs from the conserved cysteine through the conserved F or W. A D gene is named only where the DNA matches it firmly. Some rows mark clone size as missing; the rest say once, few, many or name a class of expanded clone.

TGTGCCAGCGAATCAGGGGACAGGGTGGGAGAGACCCAGTACTTC	CASESGDRVGETQYF	TRBV28	many	TRBJ2-5	TRBD1
TGTGCCATCAGTGAGCCCTCGACTAGCGGGGCCCACAATGAGCAGTTCTTC	CAISEPSTSGAHNEQFF	TRBV10-3	many	TRBJ2-1	TRBD2
TGTGCCACCAGCAGAGCCACAGGGGGGTGGAGTGAAGCTTTCTTT	CATSRATGGWSEAFF	TRBV15	.	TRBJ1-1	TRBD1
TGTGCCTCTGGACAGGACCCCTACGAGCAGTACTTC	CASGQDPYEQYF	TRBV30	few	TRBJ2-7	TRBD1
TGTGCCTGGAGTATCATAGCCGCCGAGACCCAGTACTTC	CAWSIIAAETQYF	TRBV30	.	TRBJ2-5	.
TGTGCCAGCATTAACCCGGGACCGGAGTACTTC	CASINPGPEYF	TRBV2	.	TRBJ2-4	.
TGTGCCAGCAGTTTAATGGAGGGGAACACTGAAGCTTTCTTT	CASSLMEGNTEAFF	TRBV27	few	TRBJ1-1	.
TGTGCCAGCAGCTTCCTAGTCAGGGGCCACGAGCAGTACTTC	CASSFLVRGHEQYF	TRBV7-2	many	TRBJ2-7	.
TGTGCCAGCAGCCTCTCAGGGGTAGCAGGAGATGAGCAGTTCTTC	CASSLSGVAGDEQFF	TRBV9	few	TRBJ2-1	.
TGCAGCGCCTTAGCGGGAGAGACCCAGTACTTC	CSALAGETQYF	TRBV29-1	few	TRBJ2-5	TRBD2
TGTGCCTGGAGCCCAGGGGGTAGCACAGATACGCAGTATTTT	CAWSPGGSTDTQYF	TRBV30	many	TRBJ2-3	TRBD1
TGTGCCAGCAGTGACCCGACTAGTACGGAGACCCAGTACTTC	CASSDPTSTETQYF	TRBV6-1	.	TRBJ2-5	.
TGCGCCAGCAGCTTGGCTGACAGAGTGAATGAAAAACTGTTTTTT	CASSLADRVNEKLFF	TRBV5-1	many	TRBJ1-4	.
TGTGCCAGCAGTCGAGTAGTCGATAATAACAATGAGCAGTTCTTC	CASSRVVDNNNEQFF	TRBV7-2	.	TRBJ2-1	.
TGTGCCAGCACCCCCGGCGGGACAGGGGATCAGCCCCAGCATTTT	CASTPGGTGDQPQHF	TRBV9	.	TRBJ1-5	TRBD1
TGTGCCAGCAGTTTGACAGAAAGGGTAGGCTACACCTTC	CASSLTERVGYTF	TRBV12-3/TRBV12-4	many	TRBJ1-2	.
TGTGCCAGCAGTTTCAGCAGGGGGCGAGGGGAGCTGTTTTTT	CASSFSRGRGELFF	TRBV27	many	TRBJ2-2	TRBD1
TGTGCCAGCAGCTTAGCGCGGGGGCTAGCGGGAGGGCAGCAGGCCCAGTACTTC	CASSLARGLAGGQQAQYF	TRBV7-2	once	TRBJ2-5	TRBD2
TGTGCCAGCAGTGAACAGGGGGCGAACTATGGCTACACCTTC	CASSEQGANYGYTF	TRBV2	many	TRBJ1-2	TRBD1
TGTGCCAGCTCACCAAACGGAGGTACTGAAGCTTTCTTT	CASSPNGGTEAFF	TRBV18	many	TRBJ1-1	.
TGTGCCAGTAGTCTCGACAGGGGTATTGGCTACACCTTC	CASSLDRGIGYTF	TRBV19	.	TRBJ1-2	TRBD1
TGTGCCACCAGCAGAGGTAGCGGGAGAGATAAGTACTTC	CATSRGSGRDKYF	TRBV15	.	TRBJ2-5	TRBD2
TGTGCCAGCTCATACGTCCCGGGACGGAGCTCCTACGAGCAGTACTTC	CASSYVPGRSSYEQYF	TRBV18	few	TRBJ2-7	.
TGTGCCAGCAGTTACTCGGGGGGGACAGGGGCCTACGAGCAGTACTTC	CASSYSGGTGAYEQYF	TRBV6-5	.	TRBJ2-7	TRBD1
TGTGCCAGCAGCCAAGGTGGGGACAGGGGGCGAGACACTGAAGCTTTCTTT	CASSQGGDRGRDTEAFF	TRBV4-2	.	TRBJ1-1	TRBD1
TGTGCCAGCTCACCCTCTCCTGACCACGGTGAAGCTTTCTTT	CASSPSPDHGEAFF	TRBV18	many	TRBJ1-1	.
TGTGCCATCAGTGGGGCTAGCGGTTACACAGATACGCAGTATTTT	CAISGASGYTDTQYF	TRBV10-3	.	TRBJ2-3	TRBD2
TGTGCCAGCAGCATCGGGGGGGCCAGTGAAGCTTTCTTT	CASSIGGASEAFF	TRBV5-4	many	TRBJ1-1	.